The present entry profiles one T cell receptor (beta chain) with its context. A junction end diverges from the germline sequence, so it may reflect a read error. Aged about 6 to 95, donors were systemically healthy Caucasians from Russia. Using a J-beta primer mix together with a sample-barcoded 5' primer, a second PCR was run for roughly 7 to 11 cycles. Using its own MiXCR run on the 5' RACE reads, TCRdb lists one record per CDR3 protein. The data contain 600,000 to 1,000,000 distinct CDR3 sequences, about three fifths of them seen just once; the ten biggest clones take up about 20%. The sample comes from a study of blood T cells in healthy people across ages. CDR1 is SGHDT and CDR2 is YYEEEE in the germline V gene. This CDR3 is built from 15 residues.

V gene TRBV5-6 combines with J gene TRBJ1-5; D is uncertain. Sequenced input: blood. The source is a man aged 30 to 39 in good health. The CDR3 DNA reads as TGTGCCAACAGCTTTGGGTACGTCCGAAATCAGCCCCAGCATTTT. Translating gives CANSFGYVRNQPQHF.